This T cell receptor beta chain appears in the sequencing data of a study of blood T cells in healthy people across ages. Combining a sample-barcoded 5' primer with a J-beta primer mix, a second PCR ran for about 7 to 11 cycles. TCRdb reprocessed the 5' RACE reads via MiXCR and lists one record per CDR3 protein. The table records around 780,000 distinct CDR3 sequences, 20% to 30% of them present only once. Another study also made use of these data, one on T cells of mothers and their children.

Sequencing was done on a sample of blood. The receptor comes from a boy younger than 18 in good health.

The CDR3 DNA is TGTGCCAGCAGCGATGACCCATACAATGAGCAGTTCTTC. Translation gives CASSDDPYNEQFF. The chain employs TRBV14 and TRBJ2-1; no firm D call. This CDR3 spans 13 amino acids. V was shortened by 5 bases and J by 4 bases, with 9 bases between the two germline ends. Germline assignment: CDR1 SGHDN and CDR2 FVKESK.